This T cell receptor (beta chain) derives from a study of blood T cell repertoires in COVID-19. Produced via immunoSEQ multiplex PCR; TCRdb's table is partial and in-frame only. The table includes approximately 110,000 clones, more than 70% detected once. The CDR3 is 11 residues long. V dropped 8 bases and J dropped 10 bases, with 17 bases sitting between them. The V gene's germline CDR1 is SQVTM and CDR2 ANQGSEA. Input material: peripheral blood. The chain uses TRBV29-1 and TRBJ1-1, with D perhaps matching TRBD1 (6 bases). The receptor's source is a woman aged 70-85 years who had recovered from COVID-19. The chain's CDR3 is CSIWTVSSAFF. CDR3 nucleotide sequence: TGCAGCATATGGACAGTTTCCTCAGCTTTCTTT.